The 18 T cell receptor beta chains reported below all come from one sample, sequenced in a study of human T cells and chemical hapten exposure. Each CDR3 protein gets one entry after TCRdb re-called the RACE reads with MiXCR. Of approximately 59,000 distinct CDR3 sequences listed, about 6.5% are singletons. Time point described: healthy volunteer bleed at 6 weeks. Blood, whole and unfractionated, served as the source for total RNA extraction. The specimen sequenced was whole blood. Receptor source: a female donor in good health. Some clones in this sample may be carry-over from other donors' samples.

This clonotype was counted between two and nine times. The chain recombines TRBV6-2 or TRBV6-3 with TRBJ2-3; 9 bases agree with TRBD2. Germline CDR1 is MNHEY and CDR2 is SVGEGT. V was pared by 9 bases and J by 5 bases, with 9 bases of the junction left unmatched. CDR3 size: 14 residues. The CDR3 DNA reads TGTGCCAGTGGGCATAGCGGGAGTGGAGATACGCAGTATTTT. Its translation: CASGHSGSGDTQYF.

The chain uses TRBV28 and TRBJ1-1; D is unresolved. The CDR3 spans 13 residues. Between the trimmed V and J ends, which lost 1 base and 1 base, there was a span of 4 bases. Germline V gene data show CDR1 as MDHEN and CDR2 as SYDVKM. CDR3 amino acids: CASSLLANTEAFF. The CDR3 DNA follows: TGTGCCAGCAGTTTATTGGCGAACACTGAAGCTTTCTTT.

About this clonotype: This sequence may be a read error, since a much larger clone differs from it by one base. The rearrangement uses TRBV7-6 and TRBJ2-7; no definite D call. The CDR3 has 16 residues. Germline CDR1 SGHVS, CDR2 FNYEAQ. The CDR3 region has the DNA TGTGTCAGCAGCTCCGCACCCCGGCTGAATTACTACGAGCAGTACTTC. It translates to CVSSSAPRLNYYEQYF.

In this sample, this clonotype turned up a few times. This chain joins TRBV28 and TRBJ2-3; D possibly corresponds to TRBD2 (6 bases). The CDR3 runs to 15 residues. CDR1 and CDR2 (germline): MDHEN, SYDVKM. Trimming stripped 3 bases from V and 2 bases from J, with 12 bases between. CDR3 in DNA: TGTGCCAGCAGTTTCGGGGGACTTTACACAGATACGCAGTATTTT. Its protein is CASSFGGLYTDTQYF.

This clonotype has at least ten counts. The rearrangement joins TRBV9 to TRBJ2-3, with D uncertain. Trimming shortened V by 0 bases and J by 3 bases, and 8 bases separated the two germline ends. CDR1 is SGDLS and CDR2 is YYNGEE in the germline V gene. CDR3 length: 14 amino acids. In DNA form, the CDR3 reads TGTGCCAGCAGCGTAGGTTTGGGTACAGATACGCAGTATTTT. Translated, it gives CASSVGLGTDTQYF.

The rearrangement links TRBV7-9 to TRBJ2-7, with D perhaps TRBD1 (6 bases). Per germline, CDR1 SEHNR and CDR2 FQNEAQ (reference sequence). The germline V and J ends were trimmed by 3 bases and 1 base, with 13 bases remaining between them. The CDR3 has 15 residues. The CDR3 coding sequence is TGTGCCAGCAGCTTCCCCGGACAGTATTCCTACGAGCAGTACTTC. Translation gives CASSFPGQYSYEQYF. The full variable domain, its missing parts supplied by reference TRBV7-9 and TRBJ2-7, is DTGVSQNPRHKITKRGQNVTFRCDPISEHNRLYWYRQTLGQGPEFLTYFQNEAQLEKSRLLSDRFSAERPKGSFSTLEIQRTEQGDSAMYLCASSFPGQYSYEQYFGPGTRLTVT.

This clonotype was recorded a few times. V and J are TRBV12-3 or TRBV12-4 and TRBJ1-2; D not certain. This CDR3 spans 13 amino acids. With 6 bases removed from V and 8 bases from J, the gap between germline ends came to 16 bases. This chain's CDR3 is CASRSVESGGYTF. The CDR3 DNA follows: TGTGCCAGCAGATCGGTAGAGTCGGGCGGCTACACCTTC.

This clonotype occurred a few times. The chain couples TRBV20-1 to TRBJ1-2; D uncertain. V shed 7 bases and J shed 0 bases, with 15 bases lying between them. CDR1 and CDR2 (germline): DFQATT, SNEGSKA (reference sequence). The CDR3 runs to 14 residues. The CDR3 DNA sequence: TGCAGTGGCAGGTACCCAGGAGCTAACTATGGCTACACCTTC. Amino acid sequence: CSGRYPGANYGYTF.

This clonotype was recorded at least ten times. The gene calls are TRBV3-1 and TRBJ1-5; TRBD1 aligns across 8 bases. CDR3 size: 14 residues. With 1 base clipped from V and 5 bases from J, the junction kept 1 base outside the gene matches. Per germline, CDR1 LGHDT and CDR2 YNNKEL (reference sequence). This CDR3 is CASSQGTGYQPQHF. In nucleotides, the CDR3 is TGTGCCAGCAGCCAAGGGACAGGGTATCAGCCCCAGCATTTT.

The chain employs TRBV30 and TRBJ2-3; TRBD2 matches 12 bases. The CDR3 runs 18 residues. Germline V gene sequence: CDR1 GTSNPN, CDR2 SVGIG (reference sequence). The V and J ends lost 4 bases and 5 bases, in that order; junction bases with no gene match: 16. CDR3 loop: CAWIPSKGPGLAGDTQYF. CDR3 nucleotide sequence: TGTGCCTGGATACCCTCGAAGGGCCCGGGACTAGCGGGAGATACGCAGTATTTT.

This clonotype turned up a few times. The chain has TRBV28 and TRBJ2-3; 11 bases align to TRBD2. Looked up from germline, CDR1 is MDHEN and CDR2 is SYDVKM. The ends lost 10 bases at V and 3 bases at J; junction bases unmatched: 6. This CDR3 has 14 residues. This CDR3 is CATSGRIRTDTQYF. In DNA, the CDR3 is TGTGCCACTAGCGGGAGGATAAGGACAGATACGCAGTATTTT.

The CDR3: CASSVSMTASYNSPLHF. The CDR3 coding sequence is TGTGCCAGCAGCGTATCGATGACAGCCTCCTATAATTCACCCCTCCACTTT. This sequence joins TRBV9 and TRBJ1-6, with D perhaps TRBD1 (5 bases). The CDR3 spans 17 residues. Per the germline V gene, CDR1 is SGDLS and CDR2 is YYNGEE. The V and J ends lost 1 base and 0 bases respectively, with 11 bases between them.

This chain connects TRBV10-3 to TRBJ1-1, with 10 bases aligning to TRBD1. Germline V gives CDR1 ENHRY, CDR2 SYGVKD. V lost 7 bases and J lost 5; bases outside the gene matches: 4. This CDR3 is built from 13 residues. CDR3 sequence reads: CAIMGTGETEAFF. The CDR3 coding sequence is TGTGCCATCATGGGGACAGGGGAGACTGAAGCTTTCTTT.

This clonotype was observed a handful of times. The chain has TRBV12-3 or TRBV12-4 and TRBJ1-3; D is unresolved. The V end was cut by 7 bases, the J end by 0 bases, with 22 bases between. The CDR3 contains 18 residues. CDR3 amino acids: CASTIFGNTQRSGNTIYF. In DNA form, the CDR3 reads TGTGCCAGCACCATATTCGGGAACACCCAGCGCTCTGGAAACACCATATATTTT.

The chain employs TRBV25-1 and TRBJ2-3, with 7 bases aligning to TRBD2. The germline CDR1 and CDR2 sequences are MGHDK and SYGVNS. V dropped 0 bases and J dropped 0; count of bases not matched to a gene: 3. The CDR3 runs to 16 residues. The DNA of the CDR3 is TGTGCCAGCAGTGAATATGGGAGGGTTAGCACAGATACGCAGTATTTT. It encodes CASSEYGRVSTDTQYF.

The gene calls are TRBV5-1 and TRBJ1-1; 8 nucleotides align to TRBD1. CDR3 length equals 16 residues. Germline V lookup: CDR1 SGHRS, CDR2 YFSETQ. The V segment lost 3 bases and the J segment 5 bases; nucleotides outside the gene matches: 12. The CDR3 DNA is TGCGCCAGCAGCTCCCAGCCGACAGGGGAGGGAACTGAAGCTTTCTTT. This codes for CASSSQPTGEGTEAFF.

This clonotype was counted only a few times. The chain employs TRBV5-4 and TRBJ2-1; D ambiguous. The CDR3 covers 13 residues. The V gene lost 4 bases and the J gene lost 4 bases, with 9 bases spanning the gap. CDR1 and CDR2 from the germline V gene are SGHNT and YYREEE (reference sequence). The chain's CDR3 is CASSLTNYNEQFF. The CDR3 DNA reads TGTGCCAGCAGCCTAACAAATTACAATGAGCAGTTCTTC.

The gene calls are TRBV20-1 and TRBJ2-3; 9 positions agree with TRBD2. CDR3 length equals 13 residues. J was trimmed by 7 bases and V by 1 base; bases with no gene match: 3. Germline values: CDR1 DFQATT, CDR2 SNEGSKA (reference sequence). The DNA for the CDR3 is TGCAGTGCTAGAGCCCTAGCGGGGAATACGCAGTATTTT. Translating it yields CSARALAGNTQYF.